A selection of T cell receptor beta chains follows, all from one sample in a study of cytomegalovirus exposure and HLA in healthy donors. Here immunoSEQ multiplex PCR was the method, and the copy in TCRdb shows in-frame clones only, minus some. Among over 60,000 clones listed, 60% to 75% were seen once. Sequencing used PBMCs. These receptors were collected from a man between 65 and 85 years old in good health and CMV-seronegative. CDR3s include the opening cysteine and the closing phenylalanine or tryptophan. D genes are given only for firm matches. Clone size is given for some rows only: seen once, a few or many times, or a class if the clone is expanded.

j_gene: TRBJ1-1
d_gene: NA
v_gene: TRBV19
abundance: NA
CDR3aa: CATRRGMNTEAFF
CDR3nt: TGTGCCACGAGGAGAGGGATGAACACTGAAGCTTTCTTT

j_gene: TRBJ2-2
d_gene: TRBD1
v_gene: TRBV5-1
abundance: NA
CDR3aa: CASSPLTGTGGKAGELFF
CDR3nt: TGCGCCAGCAGCCCTCTAACCGGGACAGGGGGCAAGGCCGGGGAGCTGTTTTTT

j_gene: TRBJ2-1
d_gene: NA
v_gene: TRBV10-3
abundance: many
CDR3aa: CAISESGRGYNEQFF
CDR3nt: TGTGCCATCAGTGAGTCGGGAAGGGGATACAATGAGCAGTTCTTC

j_gene: TRBJ2-6
d_gene: NA
v_gene: TRBV6-6
abundance: NA
CDR3aa: CASSSRSSGANVLTF
CDR3nt: TGTGCCAGCAGTTCCCGGAGCTCTGGGGCCAACGTCCTGACTTTC

j_gene: TRBJ2-5
d_gene: NA
v_gene: TRBV27
abundance: NA
CDR3aa: CASREGQETQYF
CDR3nt: TGTGCCAGCAGGGAGGGTCAAGAGACCCAGTACTTC

j_gene: TRBJ2-3
d_gene: TRBD2
v_gene: TRBV18
abundance: NA
CDR3aa: CASSRLAGSDTQYF
CDR3nt: TGTGCCAGCTCACGACTAGCGGGGTCAGATACGCAGTATTTT

j_gene: TRBJ2-1
d_gene: TRBD2
v_gene: TRBV7-2
abundance: NA
CDR3aa: CASSLDLADYNEQFF
CDR3nt: TGTGCCAGCAGCTTAGACCTAGCGGACTACAATGAGCAGTTCTTC

j_gene: TRBJ2-5
d_gene: TRBD2
v_gene: TRBV9
abundance: NA
CDR3aa: CASSNLPSGSGQETQYF
CDR3nt: TGTGCCAGCAGCAATCTTCCTAGCGGGAGTGGTCAAGAGACCCAGTACTTC

j_gene: TRBJ1-1
d_gene: NA
v_gene: TRBV7-9
abundance: NA
CDR3aa: CASSSRGYWTEAFF
CDR3nt: TGTGCCAGCAGCTCAAGGGGGTATTGGACTGAAGCTTTCTTT

j_gene: TRBJ2-7
d_gene: NA
v_gene: TRBV18
abundance: NA
CDR3aa: CASSHLGGGLDEQYF
CDR3nt: TGTGCCAGCTCCCACCTGGGAGGGGGGTTGGACGAGCAGTACTTC

j_gene: TRBJ1-2
d_gene: TRBD1
v_gene: TRBV6-1
abundance: NA
CDR3aa: CASTLGQEGTGYTF
CDR3nt: TGTGCCAGCACCTTAGGACAGGAGGGAACTGGCTACACCTTC

j_gene: TRBJ2-7
d_gene: NA
v_gene: TRBV5-1
abundance: few
CDR3aa: CASSYDTYEQYF
CDR3nt: TGCGCCAGCAGCTATGACACCTACGAGCAGTACTTC

j_gene: TRBJ2-7
d_gene: NA
v_gene: TRBV27
abundance: many
CDR3aa: CASSPRKGRSPYEQYF
CDR3nt: TGTGCCAGCAGTCCCAGGAAAGGGAGGTCTCCCTACGAGCAGTACTTC

j_gene: TRBJ2-7
d_gene: TRBD1
v_gene: TRBV28
abundance: few
CDR3aa: CASSLWGTGGGEQYF
CDR3nt: TGTGCCAGCAGTTTATGGGGGACAGGGGGCGGCGAGCAGTACTTC

j_gene: TRBJ2-1
d_gene: NA
v_gene: TRBV10-2
abundance: NA
CDR3aa: CASSAYMGDRNEQFF
CDR3nt: TGCGCCAGCAGCGCCTATATGGGAGATCGGAATGAGCAGTTCTTC

j_gene: TRBJ1-3
d_gene: TRBD1
v_gene: TRBV7-9
abundance: once
CDR3aa: CASSLRSTGGLGGNTIYF
CDR3nt: TGTGCCAGCAGCTTACGGTCGACAGGGGGCTTGGGAGGAAACACCATATATTTT

j_gene: TRBJ2-1
d_gene: TRBD1
v_gene: TRBV6-6
abundance: NA
CDR3aa: CASSQPPDRRDNEQFF
CDR3nt: TGTGCCAGCAGCCAGCCCCCGGACAGGCGGGACAATGAGCAGTTCTTC

j_gene: TRBJ2-7
d_gene: TRBD2
v_gene: TRBV11-2
abundance: NA
CDR3aa: CASSFLGGGSYEQYF
CDR3nt: TGTGCCAGCAGCTTCTTAGGCGGGGGGTCCTACGAGCAGTACTTC

j_gene: TRBJ2-7
d_gene: TRBD2
v_gene: TRBV18
abundance: few
CDR3aa: CASSGLGTILYEQYF
CDR3nt: TGTGCCAGCTCAGGGCTCGGGACTATTCTCTACGAGCAGTACTTC

j_gene: TRBJ2-5
d_gene: NA
v_gene: TRBV18
abundance: NA
CDR3aa: CASSPPTAETQYF
CDR3nt: TGTGCCAGCTCACCACCGACAGCGGAGACCCAGTACTTC

j_gene: TRBJ1-2
d_gene: NA
v_gene: TRBV11-2
abundance: once
CDR3aa: CASSPSHGGGAGGYTF
CDR3nt: TGTGCCAGCAGCCCCTCCCACGGGGGGGGCGCTGGTGGCTACACCTTC

j_gene: TRBJ1-5
d_gene: NA
v_gene: TRBV6-6
abundance: NA
CDR3aa: CASSLQPQHF
CDR3nt: TGTGCCAGCAGTCTCCAGCCCCAGCATTTT

j_gene: TRBJ1-2
d_gene: TRBD1
v_gene: TRBV5-4
abundance: NA
CDR3aa: CASSLTGQGVYGYTF
CDR3nt: TGTGCCAGCAGCTTGACCGGACAGGGAGTCTATGGCTACACCTTC

j_gene: TRBJ2-3
d_gene: TRBD2
v_gene: TRBV14
abundance: NA
CDR3aa: CARGTGGEDTQYF
CDR3nt: TGTGCCAGGGGGACGGGGGGGGAAGATACGCAGTATTTT

j_gene: TRBJ2-7
d_gene: TRBD2
v_gene: TRBV28
abundance: NA
CDR3aa: CASSSGTSGGEESSYEQYF
CDR3nt: TGTGCCAGCAGTTCCGGGACTAGCGGGGGGGAAGAGAGCTCCTACGAGCAGTACTTC

j_gene: TRBJ2-3
d_gene: NA
v_gene: TRBV28
abundance: NA
CDR3aa: CASSLYLRTDTQYF
CDR3nt: TGTGCCAGCAGTTTATACTTGAGAACAGATACGCAGTATTTT

j_gene: TRBJ1-1
d_gene: NA
v_gene: TRBV14
abundance: few
CDR3aa: CASSPRVGGTEAFF
CDR3nt: TGTGCCAGCAGCCCAAGGGTAGGGGGCACTGAAGCTTTCTTT

j_gene: TRBJ1-1
d_gene: TRBD1
v_gene: TRBV6-5
abundance: NA
CDR3aa: CASRGQGAGSTEAFF
CDR3nt: TGTGCCAGCAGGGGACAGGGAGCGGGAAGCACTGAAGCTTTCTTT

j_gene: TRBJ2-4
d_gene: NA
v_gene: TRBV7-2
abundance: NA
CDR3aa: CASSPGGSGRTGIQYF
CDR3nt: TGTGCCAGCAGCCCAGGGGGGTCGGGACGAACGGGCATTCAGTACTTC

j_gene: TRBJ1-6
d_gene: TRBD1
v_gene: TRBV7-2
abundance: NA
CDR3aa: CASSFLGGDSPLHF
CDR3nt: TGTGCCAGCAGCTTTTTAGGGGGCGATTCACCCCTCCACTTT

j_gene: TRBJ1-2
d_gene: TRBD1
v_gene: TRBV19
abundance: NA
CDR3aa: CASKLQGRNYGYTF
CDR3nt: TGTGCCAGTAAATTACAGGGGAGGAACTATGGCTACACCTTC

j_gene: TRBJ1-2
d_gene: TRBD1
v_gene: TRBV5-1
abundance: NA
CDR3aa: CASSPGTGEGYTF
CDR3nt: TGCGCCAGCAGCCCGGGGACAGGGGAAGGCTACACCTTC

j_gene: TRBJ1-2
d_gene: NA
v_gene: TRBV7-2
abundance: NA
CDR3aa: CASSLDRVRRNGYTF
CDR3nt: TGTGCCAGCAGCTTAGATCGGGTCAGAAGGAATGGCTACACCTTC

j_gene: TRBJ2-1
d_gene: TRBD2
v_gene: TRBV5-4
abundance: once
CDR3aa: CASSLRLAEYNEQFF
CDR3nt: TGTGCCAGCAGCTTGCGTCTAGCGGAGTACAATGAGCAGTTCTTC

j_gene: TRBJ1-5
d_gene: TRBD1
v_gene: TRBV7-8
abundance: NA
CDR3aa: CASSPITPGQGINQPQHF
CDR3nt: TGTGCCAGCAGCCCGATTACTCCGGGACAGGGGATCAATCAGCCCCAGCATTTT

j_gene: TRBJ2-5
d_gene: NA
v_gene: TRBV5-6
abundance: few
CDR3aa: CASSPDSQETQYF
CDR3nt: TGTGCCAGCAGCCCGGACAGCCAAGAGACCCAGTACTTC

j_gene: TRBJ2-1
d_gene: TRBD2
v_gene: TRBV18
abundance: NA
CDR3aa: CASSPPGLDRNEQFF
CDR3nt: TGTGCCAGCTCACCACCGGGACTAGACCGCAATGAGCAGTTCTTC

j_gene: TRBJ1-2
d_gene: NA
v_gene: TRBV7-9
abundance: NA
CDR3aa: CASSNRDGYTF
CDR3nt: TGTGCCAGCAGCAACAGGGATGGCTACACCTTC

j_gene: TRBJ2-7
d_gene: TRBD1
v_gene: TRBV7-2
abundance: few
CDR3aa: CASSLAWGQGYEQYF
CDR3nt: TGTGCCAGCAGCTTAGCTTGGGGACAGGGCTACGAGCAGTACTTC

j_gene: TRBJ1-5
d_gene: NA
v_gene: TRBV19
abundance: NA
CDR3aa: CASSMYRDSNQPQHF
CDR3nt: TGTGCCAGTAGTATGTACAGGGATAGCAATCAGCCCCAGCATTTT

j_gene: TRBJ1-6
d_gene: NA
v_gene: TRBV27
abundance: NA
CDR3aa: CASSQQNVIYNSPLHF
CDR3nt: TGTGCCAGCAGTCAACAAAATGTGATCTATAATTCACCCCTCCACTTT

j_gene: TRBJ2-3
d_gene: NA
v_gene: TRBV2
abundance: NA
CDR3aa: CASRGGGTDTQYF
CDR3nt: TGTGCCAGCAGGGGCGGGGGCACAGATACGCAGTATTTT

j_gene: TRBJ2-1
d_gene: NA
v_gene: TRBV7-6
abundance: few
CDR3aa: CASSLRTDVEQFF
CDR3nt: TGTGCCAGCAGCTTAAGGACAGACGTTGAGCAGTTCTTC

j_gene: TRBJ2-5
d_gene: NA
v_gene: TRBV5-1
abundance: NA
CDR3aa: CASNIQGFAQETQYF
CDR3nt: TGCGCCAGCAACATACAGGGTTTTGCGCAAGAGACCCAGTACTTC

j_gene: TRBJ1-5
d_gene: TRBD1
v_gene: TRBV19
abundance: NA
CDR3aa: CASSIIGQGTGQRSNQPQHF
CDR3nt: TGTGCCAGTAGTATAATAGGACAGGGAACGGGCCAAAGGTCCAATCAGCCCCAGCATTTT

j_gene: TRBJ1-2
d_gene: NA
v_gene: TRBV5-1
abundance: NA
CDR3aa: CASGPLPSNVGGYTF
CDR3nt: TGCGCCAGCGGTCCACTGCCCTCGAACGTTGGTGGCTACACCTTC

j_gene: TRBJ1-2
d_gene: TRBD1
v_gene: TRBV5-1
abundance: NA
CDR3aa: CASSFDRVGAHNYGYTF
CDR3nt: TGCGCCAGCAGCTTCGACAGGGTTGGGGCCCATAACTATGGCTACACCTTC

j_gene: TRBJ2-3
d_gene: TRBD1
v_gene: TRBV23-1
abundance: NA
CDR3aa: CASSRGQVMTQYF
CDR3nt: TGCGCCAGCAGTCGCGGACAGGTAATGACGCAGTATTTT

j_gene: TRBJ1-5
d_gene: TRBD1
v_gene: TRBV6-1
abundance: NA
CDR3aa: CASSTDRGDNQPQHF
CDR3nt: TGTGCCAGCAGTACGGACAGGGGAGACAATCAGCCCCAGCATTTT

j_gene: TRBJ2-1
d_gene: TRBD1
v_gene: TRBV18
abundance: NA
CDR3aa: CASSPELIGTAQFF
CDR3nt: TGTGCCAGCTCACCCGAGCTGATTGGGACAGCCCAGTTCTTC

j_gene: TRBJ1-1
d_gene: NA
v_gene: TRBV30
abundance: NA
CDR3aa: CAWSVAASRAFF
CDR3nt: TGTGCCTGGAGTGTAGCGGCCTCCCGGGCTTTCTTT

j_gene: TRBJ2-5
d_gene: NA
v_gene: TRBV18
abundance: NA
CDR3aa: CASSPRVETQYF
CDR3nt: TGTGCCAGCTCCCCCCGTGTGGAGACCCAGTACTTC

j_gene: TRBJ1-3
d_gene: TRBD1
v_gene: TRBV6-1
abundance: NA
CDR3aa: CASSENLQGASGNTIYF
CDR3nt: TGTGCCAGCAGTGAAAATCTACAGGGGGCTTCTGGAAACACCATATATTTT

j_gene: TRBJ1-1
d_gene: TRBD1
v_gene: TRBV10-3
abundance: NA
CDR3aa: CAISIYGPDRGNTEAFF
CDR3nt: TGTGCCATCTCAATTTATGGACCGGACAGGGGGAACACTGAAGCTTTCTTT

j_gene: TRBJ2-4
d_gene: NA
v_gene: TRBV7-2
abundance: NA
CDR3aa: CASSLVSGFSDIQYF
CDR3nt: TGTGCCAGCAGCTTAGTTAGCGGTTTTTCGGACATTCAGTACTTC

j_gene: TRBJ2-1
d_gene: NA
v_gene: TRBV27
abundance: few
CDR3aa: CASSLSGRNSYNEQFF
CDR3nt: TGTGCCAGCAGTTTATCCGGCAGGAACTCCTACAATGAGCAGTTCTTC